Listed here are 32 T cell receptor beta chains from one sample, sequenced in a study of identical twins. TCRdb fed the 5' RACE reads into MiXCR, producing one record per CDR3 protein. Of 520,000 or so distinct CDR3 sequences listed, 22% are singletons. These data were likewise used in another study, on T cells expressing NK-cell markers.

The sample comprised CD4+ T cells sorted from blood. These receptors were taken from a woman aged 18-30 years in good health.

Only a few counts were recorded for this clonotype. This chain links TRBV6-1 with TRBJ1-2, with 10 bases fitting TRBD1. This CDR3 region has 15 residues. Trimming took 6 bases from V and 3 from J; bases not matched to a gene: 7. Germline lookup yields CDR1 MNHNS and CDR2 SASEGT. CDR3 protein: CASSVDRGLDYGYTF. The CDR3 coding sequence is TGTGCCAGCAGCGTCGACAGGGGGCTTGACTATGGCTACACCTTC.

The rearrangement links TRBV4-3 to TRBJ2-3; D not certain. V was pared by 0 bases and J by 2 bases, with 9 bases between. CDR1 is LGHNA and CDR2 is YSLEER in the germline V gene. The CDR3 totals 15 residues. The CDR3 loop reads CASSQDRSSTDTQYF. The DNA of the CDR3 is TGCGCCAGCAGCCAAGATCGTAGTTCCACAGATACGCAGTATTTT.

V is TRBV20-1 and J is TRBJ1-4; D gene unclear. The CDR3 has 16 amino acids. V was clipped by 2 bases and J by 7 bases, with 20 bases between them. The V gene's germline CDR1 is DFQATT and CDR2 SNEGSKA (reference sequence). CDR3 region: CSARFPNRGVGEKLFF. CDR3 coding DNA: TGCAGTGCTAGATTCCCGAATCGGGGTGTGGGTGAAAAACTGTTTTTT.

This clonotype was counted between two and nine times. This chain uses TRBV15 with TRBJ2-7; no firm D call. The length of the CDR3 is 13 residues. V lost 2 bases, J lost 2 bases, and 7 bases lay in between. Germline V gene data show CDR1 as LNHNV and CDR2 as YYDKDF (reference sequence). CDR3 loop: CATSRSETYEQYF. The DNA of the CDR3 is TGTGCCACCAGCAGATCAGAGACCTACGAGCAGTACTTC.

This chain connects TRBV5-1 to TRBJ2-1; D call uncertain. Trimming shortened V by 4 bases and J by 0 bases, and 11 bases separated the two germline ends. From germline, CDR1 is SGHRS and CDR2 YFSETQ. The CDR3 runs to 15 residues. CDR3 region: CASSLQTSSYNEQFF. CDR3 sequence (DNA): TGCGCCAGCAGCCTACAGACGAGCTCCTACAATGAGCAGTTCTTC.

The chain employs TRBV7-9 and TRBJ1-6; D possibly corresponds to TRBD1 (5 bases). Per germline, CDR1 SEHNR and CDR2 FQNEAQ (reference sequence). Trimming cost V 5 bases and J 0 bases, with 14 bases left between them. The CDR3 has 17 residues. Written as DNA, the CDR3 is TGTGCCAGCAGCAATATTCGACAGAGCTCCTATAATTCACCCCTCCACTTT. Translated, it gives CASSNIRQSSYNSPLHF.

This clonotype was counted once. The gene calls are TRBV10-3 and TRBJ2-6; D gene ambiguous. Trimming left V 3 bases short and J 4 bases short, with 22 bases between. Germline V gene sequence: CDR1 ENHRY, CDR2 SYGVKD. The CDR3 covers 19 residues. The CDR3 region has the DNA TGTGCCATCAGTGAAAATTCGGCTACCTTATCTACCGGGGCCAACGTCCTGACTTTC. It yields the protein CAISENSATLSTGANVLTF.

This clonotype was detected ten times or more. The rearrangement joins TRBV5-5 to TRBJ2-1, with D unresolved. V was shortened by 4 bases and J by 5 bases, with 16 bases between the two germline ends. The CDR3 contains 15 residues. Germline V gene sequence: CDR1 SGHKS, CDR2 YYEKEE (reference sequence). CDR3 coding DNA: TGTGCCAGCAGCCCGGACGGATCCCAGCACAATGAGCAGTTCTTC. Residues: CASSPDGSQHNEQFF.

The V call is TRBV7-2, the J call TRBJ2-3, with 16 bases fitting TRBD2. CDR1 and CDR2 (germline): SGHTA, FQGNSA. CDR3 length: 19 residues. Losses at the gene ends were 0 bases for V and 7 bases for J; bases not matched to a gene: 10. As DNA, the CDR3 is TGTGCCAGCAGCTTAGCGCCCGGGACTAGCGGGAGGGCCGGGTATACGCAGTATTTT. It specifies CASSLAPGTSGRAGYTQYF.

This sequence joins TRBV12-3 or TRBV12-4 and TRBJ2-1; possible D gene TRBD2, 5 bases. This CDR3 comprises 11 residues. Deletions cut 1 base from V and 12 bases from J, with 7 bases between. CDR3 nucleotides: TGTGCCAGCAGTTTAGGCGGGTTGCAGTTCTTC. The encoded protein is CASSLGGLQFF.

V and J are TRBV6-1 and TRBJ2-3; no clear D gene. The ends were cut back, 10 bases at V and 2 bases at J, with 10 bases in the middle. The CDR3 is 12 amino acids. From germline, CDR1 is MNHNS and CDR2 SASEGT. As DNA, the CDR3 is TGTGCCACCAGCCTAAACACAGATACGCAGTATTTT. Its translation: CATSLNTDTQYF.

This clonotype was detected a few times. The chain carries TRBV27 and TRBJ2-7; D gene uncertain. V lost 3 bases and J lost 1, with 10 bases in between. This CDR3 has 14 residues. The germline CDR1 and CDR2 sequences are MNHEY and SMNVEV (reference sequence). The CDR3 nucleotides are TGTGCCAGCAGTTTCTATTACGGGTCCTACGAGCAGTACTTC. This translates into CASSFYYGSYEQYF.

This clonotype was counted many times. The chain uses TRBV25-1 and TRBJ2-1; no firm D call. From germline, CDR1 is MGHDK and CDR2 SYGVNS. The CDR3 consists of 11 residues. Trimming shortened V by 7 bases and J by 9 bases, and 10 bases separated the two germline ends. The CDR3 sequence: CASTHVGEQFF. CDR3 nucleotides: TGTGCCAGCACCCACGTAGGTGAGCAGTTCTTC.

The chain recombines TRBV6-5 with TRBJ2-5; no clear D gene. In germline, CDR1 is MNHEY, CDR2 SVGAGI. V was pared by 4 bases and J by 3 bases, with 9 bases between. This CDR3 region has 13 residues. The CDR3 DNA reads as TGTGCCAGCAGTTTCTCAGTGGAAGAGACCCAGTACTTC. Translation: CASSFSVEETQYF.

This clonotype was detected a few times. The chain uses TRBV5-1 and TRBJ2-3; 10 nucleotides line up with TRBD2. V trimming: 0 bases; J trimming: 2 bases; junction bases outside the gene matches: 9. CDR3 length equals 18 residues. Germline-derived CDR1 and CDR2 are SGHRS and YFSETQ. This chain's CDR3 is CASSLGVLAGGFTDTQYF. CDR3 DNA sequence: TGCGCCAGCAGCTTGGGCGTGTTAGCGGGGGGATTCACAGATACGCAGTATTTT.

The sample holds a few counts of this clonotype. The chain recombines TRBV5-1 with TRBJ2-3, with 10 bases lining up with TRBD2. The V gene's germline CDR1 is SGHRS and CDR2 YFSETQ. V was pared by 4 bases and J by 0 bases, with 8 bases of the junction left unmatched. This CDR3 contains 17 residues. The CDR3 nucleotides read TGCGCCAGCAGCCCCATAGGGACTAGCGAAAGCACAGATACGCAGTATTTT. The encoded protein is CASSPIGTSESTDTQYF.

The rearrangement joins TRBV24-1 to TRBJ2-2; D is possibly TRBD1 (6 bases). Germline loops: CDR1 KGHDR, CDR2 SFDVKD. V lost 11 bases to trimming and J lost 1 base, with 10 bases between them. This CDR3 comprises 13 residues. The CDR3 DNA reads TGTGCCATTGGACAGAGGAACACCGGGGAGCTGTTTTTT. It codes for CAIGQRNTGELFF.

The rearrangement uses TRBV12-3 or TRBV12-4 and TRBJ1-1; D might be TRBD1 (5 bases). Trimming cost V 7 bases and J 5 bases, with 14 bases left between them. The CDR3 has 13 amino acids. The CDR3 spells CASTQRWGTEAFF. In DNA, the CDR3 is TGTGCCAGCACCCAAAGGTGGGGGACTGAAGCTTTCTTT.

The gene calls are TRBV9 and TRBJ1-1; the D is unclear. Trimming took off 0 bases at V and 6 bases at J, with 9 bases between the two ends. CDR1 and CDR2 (germline): SGDLS, YYNGEE. The CDR3 runs to 13 residues. CDR3 in amino acids: CASSVGGGAEAFF. In nucleotides, the CDR3 is TGTGCCAGCAGCGTAGGAGGAGGCGCTGAAGCTTTCTTT.

Comment on this clonotype: The conserved phenylalanine or tryptophan normally closing the CDR3 is absent here, so this likely arose from a read error. It is unclear where the CDR3 begins or ends on the DNA, so no DNA is shown, and the CDR3 is as TCRdb lists it. The CDR3 reads CASSLAEV. The chain recombines TRBV7-9 with TRBJ2-3. Germline CDR1 reads SEHNR; CDR2 reads FQNEAQ (reference sequence). With termini counted, the CDR3 has 8 amino acids.

A single count supports this clonotype. For the CDR3, the DNA is TGTGCCAGCAGTTACGGGCACACCGGGGAGCTGTTTTTT. Amino acid sequence: CASSYGHTGELFF. The V call is TRBV6-5, the J call TRBJ2-2, with D unclear. Per germline, CDR1 MNHEY and CDR2 SVGAGI. The CDR3 has 13 residues. The V gene lost 2 bases and the J gene lost 3 bases, with 4 bases spanning the gap.

This clonotype came up a few times. The J gene is TRBJ2-1, the V gene TRBV2; D may be TRBD1 (6 bases). V was cut by 6 bases and J by 0 bases, with 15 bases left in between. This CDR3 region has 16 residues. Germline CDR1 is SNHLY and CDR2 is FYNNEI. This chain's CDR3 is CASSGTTGFSYNEQFF. The CDR3 nucleotides are TGTGCCAGCAGCGGGACAACAGGGTTCTCCTACAATGAGCAGTTCTTC.

This chain connects TRBV6-5 to TRBJ1-2; 11 bases fit TRBD1. The junction had 6 bases not matched to a gene; V was cut back by 2 bases and J by 4 bases. This CDR3 spans 16 amino acids. Per the germline V gene, CDR1 is MNHEY and CDR2 is SVGAGI. CDR3 amino acids: CASSYAGTGGGYGYTF. The CDR3 DNA is TGTGCCAGCAGTTACGCCGGGACAGGGGGAGGCTATGGCTACACCTTC.

This clonotype was detected ten times or more. V is TRBV12-3 or TRBV12-4 and J is TRBJ2-1; unclear D gene. This CDR3 has 11 residues. V was trimmed by 3 bases and J by 6 bases, leaving 3 bases between them. The CDR3 sequence is CASSFRNEQFF. The DNA for the CDR3 is TGTGCCAGCAGTTTTCGCAATGAGCAGTTCTTC.

This rearrangement joins TRBV5-1 to TRBJ1-1, with D hard to call. Germline-derived CDR1 and CDR2 are SGHRS and YFSETQ. V lost 1 base, J lost 5 bases, and 12 bases lay in between. The CDR3 loop spans 14 amino acids. The CDR3 DNA reads as TGCGCCAGCAGCTTGTTGGGGTCGGGGACTGAAGCTTTCTTT. Amino acid sequence: CASSLLGSGTEAFF.

The chain joins TRBV3-1 to TRBJ1-6; D is unresolved. The CDR3 runs 15 residues. Germline V gene sequence: CDR1 LGHDT, CDR2 YNNKEL (reference sequence). The V gene lost 1 base and the J gene lost 10 bases, with 14 bases spanning the gap. CDR3 protein: CASSQGGKARSPLHF. CDR3 in DNA: TGTGCCAGCAGCCAAGGCGGGAAGGCGCGCTCACCCCTCCACTTT.

This clonotype was seen only a few times. V usage is TRBV5-1 and J usage is TRBJ1-4; 9 bases agree with TRBD1. V shed 4 bases, J shed 2 bases, and the junction held 6 bases outside the gene matches. Per germline, CDR1 SGHRS and CDR2 YFSETQ. CDR3 length: 16 amino acids. The DNA for the CDR3 is TGCGCCAGCAGCAGAGGACAGGGGCTGACTAATGAAAAACTGTTTTTT. This encodes CASSRGQGLTNEKLFF. The full variable domain, in which reference TRBV5-1 and TRBJ1-4 provide the parts outside the CDR3, is KAGVTQTPRYLIKTRGQQVTLSCSPISGHRSVSWYQQTPGQGLQFLFEYFSETQRNKGNFPGRFSGRQFSNSRSEMNVSTLELGDSALYLCASSRGQGLTNEKLFFGSGTQLSVL.

The chain has TRBV7-9 and TRBJ2-7; D might be TRBD1 (6 bases). The CDR3 covers 15 residues. V dropped 4 bases and J dropped 3 bases, with 16 bases sitting between them. The germline V gene has CDR1 SEHNR and CDR2 FQNEAQ (reference sequence). The CDR3: CASSSGGRGFYEQYF. The CDR3 nucleotides read TGTGCCAGCAGCTCCGGCGGCAGGGGTTTCTACGAGCAGTACTTC.

This chain uses TRBV3-1 with TRBJ2-2; maybe TRBD1 (5 bases). V lost 1 base and J 6 bases, leaving 12 bases between the germline ends. CDR1 is LGHDT and CDR2 is YNNKEL in the germline V gene (reference sequence). This CDR3 has 15 amino acids. CDR3 DNA: TGTGCCAGCAGCCAAGCAGGACCCAGGGCCGGGGAGCTGTTTTTT. Translating gives CASSQAGPRAGELFF.

V usage is TRBV6-1 and J usage is TRBJ2-3; 9 bases agree with TRBD2. CDR1 and CDR2 from the germline V gene are MNHNS and SASEGT. V dropped 0 bases and J dropped 11; count of bases not matched to a gene: 3. This CDR3 has 13 residues. CDR3 residues: CASSEASGSKQYF. As DNA, the CDR3 is TGTGCCAGCAGTGAAGCTAGCGGGAGCAAGCAGTATTTT.

The chain couples TRBV6-2 or TRBV6-3 to TRBJ1-1; 8 bases line up with TRBD1. The CDR3 contains 15 residues. Germline CDR1 MNHEY, CDR2 SVGEGT. Unmatched junction bases numbered 13, after V lost 7 bases and J lost 6 bases. CDR3 DNA sequence: TGTGCCAGCACCCCGTGGGGCAGGGGGCGTCCTGAAGCTTTCTTT. It translates to CASTPWGRGRPEAFF.

This clonotype was detected a few times. The chain employs TRBV12-3 or TRBV12-4 and TRBJ1-1; 9 bases map to TRBD1. Trimming removed 5 bases from V and 9 bases from J; junction bases left unmatched: 10. The CDR3 totals 14 residues. In nucleotides, the CDR3 is TGTGCCAGCAGTAAAACAGGGGGCATTGTCAAAGCTTTCTTT. As protein: CASSKTGGIVKAFF.